This is a list of T cell receptor beta chains from one sample in a study of CD4+ T cells in melanoma. Assay: immunoSEQ multiplex PCR; the TCRdb copy retains only in-frame clones and omits some. The sample consists of almost 15,000 clones, approximately 88% of them appearing once. The sample consisted of cells from a culture (not recorded whether cultured in vitro). Receptor source: a human donor with melanoma. Each CDR3 is given with its conserved first and last residue. The order of the fields is V gene, J gene, CDR3 protein.

>TRBV2|TRBJ1-6
CASRAEIYSPLHF
>TRBV19|TRBJ2-1
CASNRAGAGSSYNEQFF
>TRBV4-1|TRBJ2-3
CASSQDPAPTQYF
>TRBV11-2|TRBJ2-2
CASSPRLAGAFTGELFF
>TRBV5-1|TRBJ1-2
CASSSSGGQRYTF
>TRBV6-5|TRBJ1-1
CASSFDRGNTEAFF
>TRBV7-9|TRBJ1-6
CASSSSNRGSYNSPLHF
>TRBV7-2|TRBJ1-2
CASSSGQNYGYTF
>TRBV2|TRBJ2-7
CASRKGQRQTAEQYF
>TRBV2|TRBJ2-5
CASSAGQGKGAGTQYF
>TRBV7-9|TRBJ2-3
CASSLGVTVTQYF
>TRBV5-4|TRBJ2-1
CASISAGVDEQFF
>TRBV30|TRBJ1-1
CAWGRGGGIGTEAFF
>TRBV5-1|TRBJ1-5
CASSLVSGSNQPQHF